This T cell receptor (beta chain) stems from a study of blood T cell repertoires in COVID-19. The assay was immunoSEQ multiplex PCR, and TCRdb's table has in-frame clones only and misses some. In the table there are about 160,000 clones, 90% to 95% of which are singletons. This CDR3 region has 15 residues. Germline CDR1 reads KGHDR; CDR2 reads SFDVKD. Trimming removed 3 bases from V and 0 bases from J; junction bases left unmatched: 2. Sequenced input: peripheral blood. This receptor was identified in a woman aged 50 to 60 with acute or convalescent COVID-19. This chain uses TRBV24-1 with TRBJ2-3, with 7 positions matching TRBD2. The CDR3 is CATSDRGLSTDTQYF. The CDR3 region has the DNA TGTGCCACCAGTGATAGGGGACTAAGCACAGATACGCAGTATTTT.